This is a list of T cell receptor beta chains from one sample in a study of beta chain features in type 1 diabetes. TCRdb keeps only in-frame clones here, not all; method: immunoSEQ multiplex PCR. The sample consists of roughly 500,000 clones, around 30% of them appearing once. Sequencing was done on a sample of naive CD4+ T cells from blood. Receptors originate from a man aged 18-30 years in good health. Each CDR3 is given with its conserved first and last residue.

TRBV10-3	CAIRLAGRTDTQYF
TRBV7-9	CASIILAVDTDTQYF
TRBV4-1	CASSPREGYGYTF
TRBV7-2	CASSLVGARPQETQYF
TRBV2	CASSDGWQGANTIYF
TRBV5-4	CASSLAYSQETQYF
TRBV19	CASSRASGLEQYF
TRBV7-2	CASSLASSELYEQYF
TRBV11-2	CASSLDLSGRANEQFF
TRBV30	CAWRDRARQYF
TRBV20-1	CSASEDTQYF
TRBV5-1	CASSLEGSTEAFF
TRBV7-8	CASSLVRLLGGEQYF
TRBV5-1	CASSLNLAGVETQYF
TRBV29-1	CSVGSGNTGELFF
TRBV30	CAWNGLAGDQTQYF
TRBV19	CASSTAGGNLAKNIQYF
TRBV5-4	CASSRTGNNEQFF
TRBV5-4	CASSSRGAPRGEQYF
TRBV7-3	CASGTGSTDTQYF
TRBV7-2	CASSPDLNSYEQYF
TRBV30	CAWSWVIQGGYTF
TRBV28	CASSWTHYEQYF
TRBV19	CASSIWGENEKLFF
TRBV7-2	CASSLPLDTQYF
TRBV7-6	CASSPGSLLGQPQHF
TRBV5-1	CASSSDRAAAFF
TRBV29-1	CSVVRGRGTGMDGYTF
TRBV27	CASSPGWDRAHEQYF
TRBV29-1	CSVAGGSEDTQYF
TRBV30	CAWTGRETNEKLFF
TRBV7-2	CASSLETSRQQFF
TRBV29-1	CSVEDQGTEQYF
TRBV5-4	CASSPRTSGSNNEQFF
TRBV10-3	CASSGTSGTYEQYF
TRBV5-1	CASSRGQENTGELFF
TRBV9	CASSPGLAGGTYEQYF
TRBV7-2	CASSSRPSDVHEQYF
TRBV10-3	CAISETVLRANVLTF